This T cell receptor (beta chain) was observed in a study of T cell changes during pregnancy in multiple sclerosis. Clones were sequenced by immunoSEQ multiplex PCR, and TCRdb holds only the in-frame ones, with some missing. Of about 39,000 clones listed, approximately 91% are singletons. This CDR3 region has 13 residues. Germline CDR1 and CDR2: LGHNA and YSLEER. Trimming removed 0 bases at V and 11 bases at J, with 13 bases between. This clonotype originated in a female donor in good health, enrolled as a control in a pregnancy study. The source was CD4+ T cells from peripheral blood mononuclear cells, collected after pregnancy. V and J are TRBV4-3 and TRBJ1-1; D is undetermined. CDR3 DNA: TGCGCCAGCAGCCAAGATTTGAAAACAGTGGCTTTCTTT. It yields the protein CASSQDLKTVAFF.